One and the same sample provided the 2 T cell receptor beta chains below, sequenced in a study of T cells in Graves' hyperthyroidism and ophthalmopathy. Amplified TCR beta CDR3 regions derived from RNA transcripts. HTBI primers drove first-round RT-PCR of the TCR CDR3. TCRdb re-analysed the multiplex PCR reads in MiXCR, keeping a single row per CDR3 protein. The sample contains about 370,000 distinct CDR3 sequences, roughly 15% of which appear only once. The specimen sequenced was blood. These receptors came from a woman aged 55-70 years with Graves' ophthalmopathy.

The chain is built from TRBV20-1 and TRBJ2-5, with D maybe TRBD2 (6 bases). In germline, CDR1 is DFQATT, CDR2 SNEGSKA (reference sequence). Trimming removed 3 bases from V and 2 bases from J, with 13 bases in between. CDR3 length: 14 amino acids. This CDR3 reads CSARSGVRQETQYF. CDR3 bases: TGCAGTGCTAGGTCGGGGGTAAGGCAAGAGACCCAGTACTTC.

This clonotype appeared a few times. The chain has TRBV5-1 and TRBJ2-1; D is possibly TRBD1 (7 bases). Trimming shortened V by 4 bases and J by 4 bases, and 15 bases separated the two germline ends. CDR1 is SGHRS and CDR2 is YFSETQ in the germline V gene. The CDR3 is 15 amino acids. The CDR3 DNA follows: TGCGCCAGCAGCCGGGGACAGACTAGTTACAATGAGCAGTTCTTC. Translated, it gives CASSRGQTSYNEQFF.